This T cell receptor (beta chain) was recovered during a study of tumor-infiltrating lymphocytes in primary liver carcinoma. The CDR3 is 15 residues long. Germline values: CDR1 SQVTM, CDR2 ANQGSEA. V gave up 6 bases and J gave up 0 bases; unmatched junction bases: 7. General observations from the study: Significantly larger top-250-clone fractions were found in tumors than in blood (p = 0.039). Relative to tumor region pairs, the tumor-adjacent and tumor-blood pairs showed overlap that was lower.

This clonotype was found many times. Its antigen is currently unknown. The source material, about 19-30 mg of unsorted bulk tissue, was used to co-extract RNA and DNA. From around 500 ng of total RNA, TCR beta-specific cDNA was reverse-transcribed using a constant-region primer. Amplification in three nested multiplex PCR rounds with slightly modified ARM-PCR gave rise to TCR beta libraries. The opening two PCR rounds, 10 cycles each, paired TRBV1-TRBV30 forward primers with a C-beta reverse primer. TCRdb processed the multiplex PCR reads anew with MiXCR; each CDR3 protein has one entry. The sample contains roughly 49,000 distinct CDR3 sequences, over 65% of which appear only once.

This chain links TRBV29-1 with TRBJ2-2; 7 nucleotides line up with TRBD1. The sequencing input was liver tumor tissue from sampling region 5. Subset of the sample: tumor region T5, tumor centre. The TCR comes from a man between 40 and 49 years old with primary liver carcinoma and hepatitis B virus infection. The CDR3 DNA reads as TGCAGCGTCGAGAAGGGACAGTCGAACACCGGGGAGCTGTTTTTT. This translates into CSVEKGQSNTGELFF.